A selection of T cell receptor beta chains follows, all from one sample in a study of OX40 agonist ivuxolimab in advanced cancers. Only in-frame clones appear in the TCRdb table, and some are missing; sequencing was by immunoSEQ multiplex PCR. This sample carries about 70,000 clones, about nine tenths of them seen once, and the ten largest clones take 8% to 10%. Material: CD4+ or CD8+ T cells sorted from blood, obtained in a trial of the OX40 agonist ivuxolimab. Receptor source: an adult with an advanced solid tumor such as melanoma, head and neck, liver or kidney cancer. Each CDR3 is given with its conserved first and last residue. Fields, in order: D gene, CDR3 length, clone size, V gene, J gene, CDR3 DNA, CDR3 protein. A D gene is named only where the DNA matches it firmly. Clone size appears in some rows only: once, few, many, or a class for an expanded clone.

>.|13|.|TRBV19|TRBJ1-1
TGTGCCATCGGGGGGGAAAAGAACACTGAAGCTTTCTTT
CAIGGEKNTEAFF
>.|15|.|TRBV25-1|TRBJ1-2
TGTGCCAGCAGTGAATTGAGGGAGGGCGCCTATGGCTACACCTTC
CASSELREGAYGYTF
>.|14|.|TRBV5-6|TRBJ1-1
TGTGCCAGCAGCTTCGGACAAAGGGACACTGAAGCTTTCTTT
CASSFGQRDTEAFF
>.|14|few|TRBV7-2|TRBJ1-2
TGTGCCAGCAGTCCCCCTACGGCCTACTATGGCTACACCTTC
CASSPPTAYYGYTF
>.|15|.|TRBV28|TRBJ1-5
TGTGCCAGCCGGGGACCCCTTGAAATGGATCAGCCCCAGCATTTT
CASRGPLEMDQPQHF
>.|13|.|TRBV28|TRBJ2-4
TGTGCCATCCTACAGGGAAAGGGGAACATTCAGTACTTC
CAILQGKGNIQYF
>.|15|.|TRBV5-1|TRBJ2-7
TGCGCCAGCAGCAACGGACAGACTACCTCCTACGAGCAGTACTTC
CASSNGQTTSYEQYF
>.|14|.|TRBV5-1|TRBJ1-4
TGCGCCAGCAGCTTAGGAAGCATAGGGATTGAGCTGTTTTTT
CASSLGSIGIELFF
>.|16|.|TRBV11-2|TRBJ2-3
TGTGCCAGCAGCTTAGATAGCGGATATAGCACAGATACGCAGTATTTT
CASSLDSGYSTDTQYF
>.|14|few|TRBV5-4|TRBJ2-5
TGTGCCAGCAGCTTGGCCGGTCAGCAGGAGACCCAGTACTTC
CASSLAGQQETQYF
>.|12|once|TRBV6-5|TRBJ2-7
TGTGCCAGCTTTGATCCCCCCTACGAGCAGTACTTC
CASFDPPYEQYF
>.|15|.|TRBV6-5|TRBJ2-7
TGTGCCAGCAGTTACTCGCGGGGTGGGACCTACGAGCAGTACTTC
CASSYSRGGTYEQYF
>.|14|.|TRBV11-2|TRBJ1-4
TGTGCCAGCAGCTTTACCGTGGGAAATGAAAAACTGTTTTTT
CASSFTVGNEKLFF
>.|14|.|TRBV5-8|TRBJ1-2
TGTGCCAGCAGCCTTAGTAGGAGGGTTGGAGGCTACACCTTC
CASSLSRRVGGYTF
>.|15|.|TRBV7-2|TRBJ1-5
TGTGCCAGCAGCTTAACCGGAGGGTATGGTCAGCCCCAGCATTTT
CASSLTGGYGQPQHF
>.|14|few|TRBV7-9|TRBJ1-6
TGTGCCAGCAGCGGACCAGGGGCCGAGGGGACCCTCCACTTT
CASSGPGAEGTLHF
>.|11|.|TRBV29-1|TRBJ1-1
TGCAGCGTTGCTCTTAACACTGAAGCTTTCTTT
CSVALNTEAFF
>TRBD2|15|.|TRBV29-1|TRBJ2-1
TGCAGCGCACGCGGGGGGGTGAGCTCCTACAATGAGCAGTTCTTC
CSARGGVSSYNEQFF
>TRBD1|13|once|TRBV5-6|TRBJ2-1
TGTGCCAGCAGCTTAACCAGACAGGGATGGCAGTTCTTC
CASSLTRQGWQFF
>.|15|.|TRBV14|TRBJ1-1
TGTGCCAGCAGCCCGATCGGGACACCTTCTCCTGAAGCTTTCTTT
CASSPIGTPSPEAFF
>.|14|.|TRBV12-5|TRBJ2-1
TGTGCTAGTGGTTTGGGGCTTGGGGAAAATGAGCAGTTCTTC
CASGLGLGENEQFF
>.|12|.|TRBV19|TRBJ2-5
TGTGCCAGTACCATCCCTGGGGAGACCCAGTACTTC
CASTIPGETQYF
>.|13|.|TRBV9|TRBJ1-1
TGTGCCAGCAGCGTAGGAATGAACACTGAAGCTTTCTTT
CASSVGMNTEAFF
>.|14|.|TRBV7-9|TRBJ2-3
TGTGCCAGCAGCTTAGGGACAGCCACAGATACGCAGTATTTT
CASSLGTATDTQYF
>.|14|.|TRBV7-2|TRBJ1-1
TGTGCCAGCAGCCTTCGACGGTCAAACACTGAAGCTTTCTTT
CASSLRRSNTEAFF
>.|12|.|TRBV2|TRBJ2-7
TGTGCCAGCCGTATAGAACCCTACGAGCAGTACTTC
CASRIEPYEQYF
>TRBD1|14|.|TRBV5-1|TRBJ2-5
TGCGCCAGCAGCTCCGACAGGGACCAAGAGACCCAGTACTTC
CASSSDRDQETQYF
>TRBD2|19|.|TRBV11-3|TRBJ2-3
TGTGCCAGCAGCAAACGGACTAGCGGGGGGCCAATGGGTACAGATACGCAGTATTTT
CASSKRTSGGPMGTDTQYF
>.|14|.|TRBV15|TRBJ1-2
TGTGCCACCAGCTCCGGACGCTTGAACTATGGCTACACCTTC
CATSSGRLNYGYTF
>.|13|.|TRBV5-4|TRBJ1-1
TGTGCCAGCAGCTTAGAGGATCTCACTGAAGCTTTCTTT
CASSLEDLTEAFF
>TRBD1|13|.|TRBV7-2|TRBJ2-7
TGTGCCAGCAGCTTACTGGGACAGACAGAGCAGTACTTC
CASSLLGQTEQYF
>.|16|.|TRBV27|TRBJ2-2
TGTGCCAGCAGTTTAGAGCCCCAGAGGGGCACCGGGGAGCTGTTTTTT
CASSLEPQRGTGELFF
>.|15|.|TRBV19|TRBJ1-2
TGTGCCAGTAGTATAGCTGAGGGCCCAAACTATGGCTACACCTTC
CASSIAEGPNYGYTF
>.|12|.|TRBV6-6|TRBJ2-3
TGTGCCAGCTGGGAGTTCACAGATACGCAGTATTTT
CASWEFTDTQYF
>TRBD1|13|.|TRBV6-5|TRBJ1-1
TGTGCCAGCGAACAGGGGGCTGGGGCTGAAGCTTTCTTT
CASEQGAGAEAFF